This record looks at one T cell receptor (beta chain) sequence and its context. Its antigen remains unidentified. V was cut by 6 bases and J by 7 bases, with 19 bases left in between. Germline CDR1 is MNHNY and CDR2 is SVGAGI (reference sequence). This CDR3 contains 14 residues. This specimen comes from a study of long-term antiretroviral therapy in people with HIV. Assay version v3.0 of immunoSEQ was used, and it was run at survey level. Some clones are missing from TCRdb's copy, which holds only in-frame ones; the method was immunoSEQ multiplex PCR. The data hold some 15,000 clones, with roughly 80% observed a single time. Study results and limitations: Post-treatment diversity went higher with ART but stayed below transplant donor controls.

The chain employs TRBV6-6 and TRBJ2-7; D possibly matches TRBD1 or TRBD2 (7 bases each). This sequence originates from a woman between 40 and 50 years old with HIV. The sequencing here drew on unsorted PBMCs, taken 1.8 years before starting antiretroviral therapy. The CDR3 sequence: CASRGGTDSGEQYF. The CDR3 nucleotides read TGTGCCAGCAGGGGAGGGACAGACTCCGGGGAGCAGTACTTC.